This T cell receptor (beta chain) was identified in a study of tumor-infiltrating lymphocytes in primary liver carcinoma. Study conclusions and caveats: The study found a significantly higher top-250-clone fraction in tumors than in blood (p = 0.039). It was observed that only about 7.5-25% of the top clones appeared in every one of the five tumor regions.

In the case of this clonotype: Its antigen remains unknown. One end of the junction fails to match germline, which may point to a read error.

Germline V gene lookup returns CDR1 MNHNS and CDR2 SASEGT. There are 18 residues in the CDR3. The roughly 18-34 mg bulk tissue piece was not sorted before simultaneous RNA and DNA extraction. Patients in the cohort were treatment-naive and living with chronic HBV infection. For each tumor, five separate regions were sampled. A constant-region primer primed TCR beta cDNA synthesis from roughly 510 ng of total RNA. Employing slightly modified ARM-PCR, three nested multiplex PCR rounds were run, and these gave rise to the TCR beta libraries. With TRBV1-TRBV30 forward primers and a C-beta reverse primer, the first two PCR rounds were run for 10 cycles each. In TCRdb, the multiplex PCR reads were re-called with MiXCR into one record per CDR3 protein. The data hold tens of thousands of distinct CDR3 sequences, with almost 80% observed a single time.

Sequenced input: liver tumor tissue from sampling region 4. Subset described: tumor region T4, right-lateral pole. This sequence was found in a young woman with primary liver carcinoma and hepatitis B virus infection. The V gene is TRBV6-1, the J gene TRBJ1-2, with D unresolved. In DNA, the CDR3 is TGTGCCAGCAGTGAATGGTTCCTGGTCCTTAGATCTAGCTGTGGCTACATCTTC. Translating gives CASSEWFLVLRSSCGYIF.